These 22 T cell receptor beta chains share one sample of origin, sequenced in a study of shared clonotypes between healthy human individuals. The method was immunoSEQ multiplex PCR; TCRdb's version includes in-frame clones alone and lacks a portion of them. Of some 96,000 clones listed, around 43% are singletons. Sequencing used PBMCs. These receptors all come from a woman aged 40 to 50 in good health. Some clones in this sample may be carry-over from other donors' samples.

This clone occurred many times. The genes are TRBV4-2 and TRBJ2-7; TRBD1 agrees at 8 bases. Per the germline V gene, CDR1 is LGHNA and CDR2 is YNFKEQ. The J segment lost 3 bases and the V segment lost 0 bases, leaving 4 bases of the junction unmatched. The CDR3 is 15 residues long. The DNA for the CDR3 is TGTGCCAGCAGCCAAGACCAGGGGGCCCACTACGAGCAGTACTTC. As protein: CASSQDQGAHYEQYF.

This clone was recorded only once. A single base separates this from a much larger clone, so it may be a read error. In the same sample, other DNA sequences code for this CDR3. This sequence joins TRBV6-5 and TRBJ2-2, with a possible D match to TRBD2 (5 bases). The V gene's germline CDR1 is MNHEY and CDR2 SVGAGI. The CDR3 covers 16 residues. DNA of the CDR3: TGTGCCAGCAGTTACTCCCCATCCGGGAACACCGGGGAACTGTTTTTT. Amino acids: CASSYSPSGNTGELFF.

This clone was counted many times. This chain connects TRBV7-6 to TRBJ2-7; 8 bases map to TRBD1. This CDR3 is built from 16 residues. The V gene's germline CDR1 is SGHVS and CDR2 FNYEAQ. Trimming cost V 5 bases and J 3 bases; bases outside gene matches: 12. CDR3: CASSPGQGGGVYEQYF. CDR3 nucleotide sequence: TGTGCCAGCAGCCCAGGACAGGGAGGAGGGGTCTACGAGCAGTACTTC.

V gene TRBV6-5 combines with J gene TRBJ2-3, with 7 bases matching TRBD1. The V and J ends lost 0 bases and 6 bases, in that order; junction bases with no gene match: 3. The CDR3 is 14 amino acids. Germline values: CDR1 MNHEY, CDR2 SVGAGI. The chain's CDR3 is CASSYSRGLDTQYF. The CDR3 DNA sequence: TGTGCCAGCAGTTACTCAAGGGGGCTGGATACGCAGTATTTT.

In its sample, this clone was seen many times. Germline and junction disagree at one end, which may indicate a read error. V and J are TRBV2 and TRBJ1-3; 7 bases map to TRBD1. The CDR3 sequence is 13 residues long. Germline V lookup: CDR1 SNHLY, CDR2 FYNNEI. CDR3 amino acids: CASTGQAGSTIYF. Written as DNA, the CDR3 is TGTGCCAGCACCGGACAGGCTGGAAGCACCATATATTTT. The variable domain in full, with the rest retrieved from reference TRBV2 and TRBJ1-3, is EPEVTQTPSHQVTQMGQEVILRCVPISNHLYFYWYRQILGQKVEFLVSFYNNEISEKSEIFDDQFSVERPDGSNFTLKIRSTKLEDSAMYFCASTGQAGSTIYFGEGSWLTVV.

On this clone itself: The identical CDR3 is also encoded by other nucleotide sequences in the sample. In DNA, the CDR3 is TGCGCCAGCAGCCAAAATGTGGGTTCCCAGGAGACCCAGTACTTC. It is translated as CASSQNVGSQETQYF. J is TRBJ2-5 and V is TRBV5-1; D is unclear. CDR1 and CDR2 from the germline V gene are SGHRS and YFSETQ. V lost 4 bases and J 5 bases, leaving 18 bases between the germline ends. This CDR3 is built from 15 residues.

V and J are TRBV7-2 and TRBJ1-5; D unresolved. V was pared by 2 bases and J by 0 bases, with 8 bases between. The germline gives CDR1 SGHTA, CDR2 FQGNSA. CDR3 size: 15 residues. The CDR3 protein is CASSLLYTSNQPQHF. The DNA of the CDR3 is TGTGCCAGCAGCTTACTCTACACTAGCAATCAGCCCCAGCATTTT.

Of note for this clone: This may arise from a read error, as a much more abundant clone is one base away. The chain employs TRBV25-1 and TRBJ2-7; perhaps TRBD2 as D (5 bases). Germline V lookup: CDR1 MGHDK, CDR2 SYGVNS. This CDR3 contains 15 residues. V lost 6 bases to trimming and J lost 5 bases, with 20 bases between them. The CDR3 nucleotides are TGTGCCAGCAGACCCCCCCCGGGGAACCGGCACGAGCAGTACTTC. Residues: CASRPPPGNRHEQYF.

On this clone itself: Since a much larger clone is just one base distant, this may be a read error. The sample has other DNA sequences that encode this CDR3 too. J is TRBJ1-1 and V is TRBV10-3, with TRBD1 identical over 7 bases. This CDR3 has 14 amino acids. J gave up 1 base and V 4 bases, and 3 bases lay outside the gene matches. The germline CDR1 and CDR2 sequences are ENHRY and SYGVKD. The CDR3 nucleotides are TGTGCCATCAGTGGGGACAGAACGAACACTGAAGCTTTCTTT. Protein sequence: CAISGDRTNTEAFF.

V usage is TRBV25-1 and J usage is TRBJ2-5; no reliable D call. Deletions cut 5 bases from V and 1 base from J, with 11 bases between. The V gene's germline CDR1 is MGHDK and CDR2 SYGVNS. The CDR3 covers 14 residues. The DNA for the CDR3 is TGTGCCAGCAGTTTAACAGAAATCCAAGAGACCCAGTACTTC. Protein: CASSLTEIQETQYF. Using reference TRBV25-1 and TRBJ2-5 for the parts outside the CDR3, the full variable domain is EADIYQTPRYLVIGTGKKITLECSQTMGHDKMYWYQQDPGMELHLIHYSYGVNSTEKGDLSSESTVSRIRTEHFPLTLESARPSHTSQYLCASSLTEIQETQYFGPGTRLLVL.

This clone was counted many times. This chain uses TRBV5-1 with TRBJ2-7; TRBD1 matches 7 bases. The CDR3 is 14 residues long. V lost 2 bases and J lost 4; bases outside the gene matches: 6. CDR1 SGHRS and CDR2 YFSETQ come from the germline V gene. The CDR3 sequence: CASSFGTVHYEQYF. CDR3 in DNA: TGCGCCAGCAGCTTCGGGACAGTCCATTACGAGCAGTACTTC.

In this sample, this clone turned up once. This chain connects TRBV4-2 to TRBJ2-3; no clear D. The CDR3 loop spans 13 amino acids. CDR1 LGHNA and CDR2 YNFKEQ come from the germline V gene. V was shortened by 0 bases and J by 3 bases, with 4 bases between the two germline ends. In DNA, the CDR3 is TGTGCCAGCAGCCAAGATTCTACAGATACGCAGTATTTT. Amino acids: CASSQDSTDTQYF.

This clone was picked up many times. The V call is TRBV19, the J call TRBJ1-2; 7 bases are a match to TRBD1. V lost 1 base, J lost 3 bases, and 14 bases stayed unmatched. CDR3 length equals 18 residues. Germline-derived CDR1 and CDR2 are LNHDA and SQIVND (reference sequence). The CDR3 nucleotides are TGTGCCAGTAGTATAGCCCAACCGGTTGGGACAGCATACTATGGCTACACCTTC. Amino acids: CASSIAQPVGTAYYGYTF.

The V gene is TRBV5-4, the J gene TRBJ2-3; 13 nucleotides line up with TRBD2. The germline gives CDR1 SGHNT, CDR2 YYREEE (reference sequence). The ends lost 3 bases at V and 5 bases at J; junction bases unmatched: 3. The CDR3 has 15 residues. CDR3 protein: CASSSGLAGKDTQYF. DNA of the CDR3: TGTGCCAGCAGCTCGGGACTAGCGGGAAAAGATACGCAGTATTTT.

This rearrangement joins TRBV29-1 to TRBJ2-7; weak D call: TRBD1 (6 bases). V lost 1 base and J 6 bases, leaving 13 bases between the germline ends. This CDR3 is built from 13 residues. Germline V lookup: CDR1 SQVTM, CDR2 ANQGSEA. For the CDR3, the DNA is TGCAGCGTTGAAGGCCTAGGACAGTCCGAGCAGTACTTC. Its translation: CSVEGLGQSEQYF.

This clone was seen many times. The chain has TRBV7-9 and TRBJ2-7; D gene ambiguous. The CDR3 is 13 residues long. V was clipped by 5 bases and J by 5 bases, with 13 bases between them. Germline CDR1 SEHNR, CDR2 FQNEAQ (reference sequence). CDR3 residues: CASSLSSIHEQYF. CDR3 bases: TGTGCCAGCAGCCTCTCCTCCATCCACGAGCAGTACTTC.

The chain has TRBV29-1 and TRBJ1-2, with a tentative D call TRBD1 (6 bases). The CDR3 runs 14 residues. V was pared by 6 bases and J by 7 bases, with 21 bases between. Germline CDR1 and CDR2: SQVTM and ANQGSEA. The CDR3 is CSVATMGGSLGYTF. In DNA form, the CDR3 reads TGCAGCGTCGCTACAATGGGGGGCTCGCTTGGCTACACCTTC. The whole variable domain, remainder taken from reference TRBV29-1 and TRBJ1-2, is SAVISQKPSRDICQRGTSLTIQCQVDSQVTMMFWYRQQPGQSLTLIATANQGSEATYESGFVIDKFPISRPNLTFSTLTVSNMSPEDSSIYLCSVATMGGSLGYTFGSGTRLTVV.

Worth noting for this clone: Being one base from a much bigger clone, this may be a read error. V usage is TRBV28 and J usage is TRBJ1-1; possible D gene TRBD1, 6 bases. This CDR3 is built from 15 residues. Looked up from germline, CDR1 is MDHEN and CDR2 is SYDVKM. The CDR3 DNA reads as TGTGCCAGCAGTCCCTACGACAGGAGAAACACTGAAGCTCTCTTT. It is translated as CASSPYDRRNTEALF. Together with reference TRBV28 and TRBJ1-1, the CDR3 gives the full variable domain: DVKVTQSSRYLVKRTGEKVFLECVQDMDHENMFWYRQDPGLGLRLIYFSYDVKMKEKGDIPEGYSVSREKKERFSLILESASTNQTSMYLCASSPYDRRNTEALFGQGTRLTVV.

About this clone itself: A much bigger clone sits one base away, suggesting this may be a read error. The gene calls are TRBV15 and TRBJ2-2; TRBD2 matches at 8 bases. The CDR3 length is 17 residues. The V gene's germline CDR1 is LNHNV and CDR2 YYDKDF (reference sequence). The CDR3 DNA is TGTGCCGCCAGCAGAGGAGGGAGCGGGAGGAACACCGGGGAGCTGTTTTTT. It is translated as CAASRGGSGRNTGELFF.

A word on this clone: This likely came from a read error, as a far larger clone is one base away. The rearrangement uses TRBV29-1 and TRBJ2-5, with 11 nucleotides matching TRBD1. V was clipped by 6 bases and J by 3 bases; unmatched bases: 12. CDR3 size: 16 residues. Germline CDR1 SQVTM, CDR2 ANQGSEA. CDR3 sequence (DNA): TGCAGCGTATCTTGGTCGGGACAGGGGGGTAAAGAGACCCAGTACTTC. Translating gives CSVSWSGQGGKETQYF. Full variable domain (rest looked up from reference TRBV29-1 and TRBJ2-5): SAVISQKPSRDICQRGTSLTIQCQVDSQVTMMFWYRQQPGQSLTLIATANQGSEATYESGFVIDKFPISRPNLTFSTLTVSNMSPEDSSIYLCSVSWSGQGGKETQYFGPGTRLLVL.

This rearrangement joins TRBV29-1 to TRBJ1-2; TRBD1 agrees at 9 bases. This CDR3 spans 13 amino acids. CDR1 SQVTM and CDR2 ANQGSEA come from the germline V gene. Trimming at V came to 6 bases and at J to 4 bases, leaving 6 bases not matched to a gene. CDR3 in amino acids: CSVGDRDSYGYTF. CDR3 nucleotide sequence: TGCAGCGTGGGGGACAGGGATAGCTATGGCTACACCTTC.

About this clone itself: Since a much larger clone is just one base distant, this may be a read error. The rearrangement uses TRBV6-1 and TRBJ2-7; D possibly corresponds to TRBD2 (6 bases). Trimming pared 2 bases from V and 5 bases from J, leaving 10 bases between. Germline V gene data show CDR1 as MNHNS and CDR2 as SASEGT. The CDR3 sequence is 13 residues long. Here the CDR3 reads CASSELGEDEQYF. CDR3 coding DNA: TGTGCCAGCAGTGAACTGGGGGAGGACGAGCAGTACTTC.